This TCR beta chain came from a study of blood T cell repertoires in COVID-19. Background on the study: Whether acute or convalescent, the COVID-19 samples came from the United States, Italy and Spain. The cDNA or gDNA used as material had been derived from T cells, B-cell-depleted T cells, or PBMCs.

In the authors' workflow: Counts of nucleated cells, estimated from reference gene primer amplification, were obtained. TCRdb's copy holds only in-frame clones and misses some; the assay was immunoSEQ multiplex PCR. The V and J calls and clone size come from that table; D and trimming were worked out from the DNA. The profile shows 470,000 or so clones, approximately 90% of them singletons. J gave up 2 bases and V 2 bases, and 4 bases lay outside the gene matches. Germline lookup yields CDR1 SGHRS and CDR2 YFSETQ. This CDR3 contains 15 residues. What was sequenced was peripheral blood. This sequence originates from a woman in her 30s with acute or convalescent COVID-19. The chain couples TRBV5-1 to TRBJ2-7, with 10 bases lining up with TRBD1. The CDR3 region is CASSFGQGGTYEQYF. CDR3 bases: TGCGCCAGCAGCTTCGGACAGGGGGGCACCTACGAGCAGTACTTC.